This TCR beta chain was found in a study of blood T cell repertoires in COVID-19. Study summary: Both acute and convalescent COVID-19 samples were obtained from the United States, Italy and Spain.

Clones were read by immunoSEQ multiplex PCR, and TCRdb kept only the in-frame ones, dropping some. The sample gives 70,000 to 95,000 clones, roughly nine tenths of which show up once; 2% to 3% is in the top ten. Trimming cost V 1 base and J 2 bases, with 9 bases left between them. Germline CDR1 reads MNHEY; CDR2 reads SVGEGT. CDR3 length: 15 residues. The specimen was peripheral blood. The TCR originated in a man aged 45 to 65 with acute or convalescent COVID-19. This chain links TRBV6-2 or TRBV6-3 with TRBJ2-1; D possibly corresponds to TRBD1 (6 bases). CDR3 sequence (DNA): TGTGCCAGCAGTTACTTGGGACAAACCTACAATGAGCAGTTCTTC. It translates to CASSYLGQTYNEQFF.